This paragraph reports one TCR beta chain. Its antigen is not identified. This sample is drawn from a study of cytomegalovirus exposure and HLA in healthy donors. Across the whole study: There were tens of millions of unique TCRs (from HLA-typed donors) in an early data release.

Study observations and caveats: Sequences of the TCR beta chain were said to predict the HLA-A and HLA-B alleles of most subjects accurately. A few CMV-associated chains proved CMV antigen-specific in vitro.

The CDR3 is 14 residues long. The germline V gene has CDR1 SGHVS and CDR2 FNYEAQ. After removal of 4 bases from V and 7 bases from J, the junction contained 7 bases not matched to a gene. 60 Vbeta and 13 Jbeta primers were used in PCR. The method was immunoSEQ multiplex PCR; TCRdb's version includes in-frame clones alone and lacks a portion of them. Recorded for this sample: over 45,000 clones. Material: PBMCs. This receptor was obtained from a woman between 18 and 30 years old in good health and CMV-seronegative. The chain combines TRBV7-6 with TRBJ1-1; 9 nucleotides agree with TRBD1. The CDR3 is CASSWGQGLLEAFF. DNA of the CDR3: TGTGCCAGCAGCTGGGGACAGGGTCTACTTGAAGCTTTCTTT.